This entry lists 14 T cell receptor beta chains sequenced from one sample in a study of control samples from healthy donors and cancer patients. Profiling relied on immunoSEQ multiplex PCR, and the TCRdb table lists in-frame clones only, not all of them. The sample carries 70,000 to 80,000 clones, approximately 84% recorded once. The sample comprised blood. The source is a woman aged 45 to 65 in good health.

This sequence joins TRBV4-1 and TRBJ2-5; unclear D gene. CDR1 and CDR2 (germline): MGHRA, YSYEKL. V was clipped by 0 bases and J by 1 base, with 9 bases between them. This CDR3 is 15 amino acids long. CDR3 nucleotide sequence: TGCGCCAGCAGCCAAGATTTGACCATCCAAGAGACCCAGTACTTC. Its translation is CASSQDLTIQETQYF.

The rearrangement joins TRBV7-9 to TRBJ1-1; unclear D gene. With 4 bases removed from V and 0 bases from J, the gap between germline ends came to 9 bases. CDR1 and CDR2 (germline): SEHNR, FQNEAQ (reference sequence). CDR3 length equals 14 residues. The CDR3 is CASSYEAMNTEAFF. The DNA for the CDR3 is TGTGCCAGCAGCTATGAGGCCATGAACACTGAAGCTTTCTTT.

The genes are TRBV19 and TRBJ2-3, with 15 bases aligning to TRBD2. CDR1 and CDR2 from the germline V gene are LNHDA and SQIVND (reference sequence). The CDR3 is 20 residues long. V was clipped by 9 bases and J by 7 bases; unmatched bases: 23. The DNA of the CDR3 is TGTGCCAGCATGGATGGGGGACTAGCGGGAGGTATTGGGTCAAGGAATACGCAGTATTTT. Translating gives CASMDGGLAGGIGSRNTQYF.

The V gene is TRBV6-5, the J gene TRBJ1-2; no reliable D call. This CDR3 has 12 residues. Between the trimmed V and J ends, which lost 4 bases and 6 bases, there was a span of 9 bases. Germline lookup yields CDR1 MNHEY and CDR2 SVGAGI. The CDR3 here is CASSSGWDGYTF. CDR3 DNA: TGTGCCAGCAGTTCGGGGTGGGATGGCTACACCTTC.

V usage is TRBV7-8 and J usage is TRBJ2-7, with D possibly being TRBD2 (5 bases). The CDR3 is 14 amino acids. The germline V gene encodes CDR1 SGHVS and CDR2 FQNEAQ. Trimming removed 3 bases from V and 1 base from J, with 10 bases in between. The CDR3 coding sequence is TGTGCCAGCAGCTTCGGCCGGACTTCCTACGAGCAGTACTTC. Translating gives CASSFGRTSYEQYF.

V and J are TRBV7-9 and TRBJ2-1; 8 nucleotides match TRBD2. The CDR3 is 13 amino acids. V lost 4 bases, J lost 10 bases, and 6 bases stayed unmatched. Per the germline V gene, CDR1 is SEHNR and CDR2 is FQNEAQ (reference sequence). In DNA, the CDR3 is TGTGCCAGCAGCTCGACTAGCGAGTACGAGCAGTTCTTC. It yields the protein CASSSTSEYEQFF.

CDR3 amino acids: CASNGRGGTQYF. CDR3 DNA sequence: TGTGCCAGCAACGGGAGGGGGGGTACGCAGTATTTT. V is TRBV7-8 and J is TRBJ2-3, with 8 bases aligning to TRBD2. The CDR3 totals 12 residues. Germline CDR1 and CDR2: SGHVS and FQNEAQ. After removal of 7 bases from V and 8 bases from J, the junction contained 5 bases not matched to a gene.

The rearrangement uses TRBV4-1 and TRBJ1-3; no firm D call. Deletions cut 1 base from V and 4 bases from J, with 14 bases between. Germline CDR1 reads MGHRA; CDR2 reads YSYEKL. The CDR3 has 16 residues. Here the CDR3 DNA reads TGCGCCAGCAGCCAAGGTTCAGGAGAGCCGGGAAACACCATATATTTT. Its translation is CASSQGSGEPGNTIYF.

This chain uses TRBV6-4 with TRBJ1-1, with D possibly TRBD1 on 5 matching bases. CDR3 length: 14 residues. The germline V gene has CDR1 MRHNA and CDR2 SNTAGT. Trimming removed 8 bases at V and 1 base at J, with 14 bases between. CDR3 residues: CASRGTGRNTEAFF. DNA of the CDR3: TGTGCCAGCCGTGGGACGGGGCGGAACACTGAAGCTTTCTTT.

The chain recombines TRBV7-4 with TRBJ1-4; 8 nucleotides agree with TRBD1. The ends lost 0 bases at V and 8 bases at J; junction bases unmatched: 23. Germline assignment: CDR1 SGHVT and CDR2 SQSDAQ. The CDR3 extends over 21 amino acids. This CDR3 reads CASSLASRQGASNGQREKLFF. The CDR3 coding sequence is TGTGCCAGCAGCTTAGCTTCCCGGCAGGGGGCTTCGAACGGTCAGCGGGAAAAACTGTTTTTT.

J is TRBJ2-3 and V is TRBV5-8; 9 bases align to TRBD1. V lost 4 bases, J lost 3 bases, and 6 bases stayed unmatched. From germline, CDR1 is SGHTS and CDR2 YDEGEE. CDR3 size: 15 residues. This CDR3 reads CASSMGDRDTDTQYF. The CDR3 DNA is TGTGCCAGCAGCATGGGGGACAGGGATACAGATACGCAGTATTTT.

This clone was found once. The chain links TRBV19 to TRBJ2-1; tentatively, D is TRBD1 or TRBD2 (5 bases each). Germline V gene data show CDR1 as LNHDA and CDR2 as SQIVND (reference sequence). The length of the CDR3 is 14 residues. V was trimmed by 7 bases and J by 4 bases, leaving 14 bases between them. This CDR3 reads CASIGGQGYNEQFF. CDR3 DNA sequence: TGTGCCAGTATTGGGGGTCAGGGTTACAATGAGCAGTTCTTC.

The CDR3 DNA reads TGTGCCAGCAGCGCCGACTCCGGGGCATACAATGAGCAGTTCTTC. It codes for CASSADSGAYNEQFF. V is TRBV3-1 (or the pseudogene TRBV3-2) and J is TRBJ2-1, with D perhaps being TRBD1 or TRBD2 (5 bases each). Trimming removed 5 bases at V and 4 bases at J, with 15 bases between. CDR3 length: 15 residues. Germline V CDR1 and CDR2: LGHDT, YNNKEL (reference sequence).

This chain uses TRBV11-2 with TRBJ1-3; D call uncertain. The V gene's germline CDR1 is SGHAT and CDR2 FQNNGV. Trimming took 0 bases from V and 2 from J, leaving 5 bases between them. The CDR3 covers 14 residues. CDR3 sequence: CASSLDLPGNTIYF. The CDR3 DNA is TGTGCCAGCAGCTTAGATCTCCCTGGAAACACCATATATTTT. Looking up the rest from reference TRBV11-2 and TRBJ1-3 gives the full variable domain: EAGVAQSPRYKIIEKRQSVAFWCNPISGHATLYWYQQILGQGPKLLIQFQNNGVVDDSQLPKDRFSAERLKGVDSTLKIQPAKLEDSAVYLCASSLDLPGNTIYFGEGSWLTVV.